This T cell receptor delta chain comes out of a study of γδ T cells in repeated Plasmodium falciparum infection. Study-wide background: Each infection was followed by sampling at 21 days, plus baseline and some pre-infection draws. Malian samples came from no-transmission periods or across acute febrile malaria episodes.

This clone was counted only a few times. Antigen specificity is unknown. The likely explanation is a read error, given a far larger clone one base away. The sample holds other DNA sequences that translate to the same CDR3. TCRdb reapplied CATT to the multiplex PCR reads. The table has tens of thousands of delta-chain clones, over 0.75% seen once. The germline CDR1 and CDR2 sequences are GEAIGNYY and EKD. The CDR3 length is 19 residues. Overall study findings and caveats: Vdelta2-negative gammadelta repertoires, largely Vdelta1+, seemingly showed infection-driven waves of new clonal selection.

Flow sorting of PBMC yielded separate Vgamma9/Vdelta2+ and Vdelta2-negative gammadelta T cell populations for bulk repertoire analysis. The J gene is TRDJ1, the V gene TRDV2; 9 positions match TRDD3. This sequence originates from a pool of human donors (malaria-infected and uninfected, not separated). Material for sequencing was gamma-delta T cells from blood. CDR3 protein: CACDSLTGGQTEYTDKLIF. The DNA of the CDR3 is TGTGCCTGTGACTCTCTAACTGGGGGACAGACTGAGTACACCGATAAACTAATCTTT.